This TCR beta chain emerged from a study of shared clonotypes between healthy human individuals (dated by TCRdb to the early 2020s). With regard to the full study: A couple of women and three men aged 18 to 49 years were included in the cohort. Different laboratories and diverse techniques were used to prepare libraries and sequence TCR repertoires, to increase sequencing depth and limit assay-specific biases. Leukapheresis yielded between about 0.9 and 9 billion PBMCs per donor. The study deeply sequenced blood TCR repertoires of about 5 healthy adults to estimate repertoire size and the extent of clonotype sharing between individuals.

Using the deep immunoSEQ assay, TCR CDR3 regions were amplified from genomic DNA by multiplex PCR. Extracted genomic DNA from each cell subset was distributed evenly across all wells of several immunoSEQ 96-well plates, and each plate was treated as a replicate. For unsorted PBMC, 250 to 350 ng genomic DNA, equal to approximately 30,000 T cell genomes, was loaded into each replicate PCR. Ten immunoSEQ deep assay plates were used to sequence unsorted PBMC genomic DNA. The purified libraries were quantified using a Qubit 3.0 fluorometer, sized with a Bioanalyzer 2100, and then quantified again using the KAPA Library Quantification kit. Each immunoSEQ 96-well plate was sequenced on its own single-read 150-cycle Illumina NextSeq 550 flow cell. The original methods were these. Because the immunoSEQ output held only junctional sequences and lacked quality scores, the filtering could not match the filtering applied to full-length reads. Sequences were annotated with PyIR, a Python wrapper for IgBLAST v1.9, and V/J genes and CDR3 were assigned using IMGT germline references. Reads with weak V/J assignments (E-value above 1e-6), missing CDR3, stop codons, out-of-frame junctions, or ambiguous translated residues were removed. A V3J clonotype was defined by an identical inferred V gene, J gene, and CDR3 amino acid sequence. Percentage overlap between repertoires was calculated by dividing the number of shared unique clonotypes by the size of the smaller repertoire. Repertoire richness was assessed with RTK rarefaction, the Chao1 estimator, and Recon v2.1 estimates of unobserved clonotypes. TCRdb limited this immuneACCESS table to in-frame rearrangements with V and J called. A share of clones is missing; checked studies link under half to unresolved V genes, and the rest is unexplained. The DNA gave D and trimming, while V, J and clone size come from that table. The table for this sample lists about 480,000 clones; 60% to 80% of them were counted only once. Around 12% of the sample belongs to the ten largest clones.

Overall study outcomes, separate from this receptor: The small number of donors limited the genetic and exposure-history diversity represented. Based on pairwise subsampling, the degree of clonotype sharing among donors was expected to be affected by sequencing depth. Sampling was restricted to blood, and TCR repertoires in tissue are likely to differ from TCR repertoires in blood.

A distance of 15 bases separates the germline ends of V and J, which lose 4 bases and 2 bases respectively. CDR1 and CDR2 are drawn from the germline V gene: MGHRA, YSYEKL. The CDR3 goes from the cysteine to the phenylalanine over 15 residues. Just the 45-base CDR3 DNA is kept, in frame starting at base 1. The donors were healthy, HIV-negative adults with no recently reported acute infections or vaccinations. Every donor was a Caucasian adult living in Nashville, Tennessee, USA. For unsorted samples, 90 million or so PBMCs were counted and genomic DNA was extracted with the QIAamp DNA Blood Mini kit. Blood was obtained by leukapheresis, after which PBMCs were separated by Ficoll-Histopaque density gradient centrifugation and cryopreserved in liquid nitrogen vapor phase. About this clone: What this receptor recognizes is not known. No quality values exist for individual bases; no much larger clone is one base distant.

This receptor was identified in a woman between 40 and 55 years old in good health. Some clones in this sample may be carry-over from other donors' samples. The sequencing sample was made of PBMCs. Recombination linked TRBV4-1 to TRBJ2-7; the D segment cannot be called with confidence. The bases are TGCGCCAGCAGCCTTTTCCGACAACAAGCCTACGAGCAGTACTTC. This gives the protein CASSLFRQQAYEQYF.